Listed below are T cell receptor beta chains from one sample, sequenced in a study of blood T cells in healthy people across ages. TCRdb recomputed calls from the 5' RACE reads with MiXCR, one row per CDR3 protein. The data show over 700,000 distinct CDR3 sequences, about 55% seen once. Sequenced input: blood. The receptors were sampled from a man at least 80 years old in good health. The CDR3 runs from the conserved cysteine through the conserved F or W. A D gene is named only where the DNA matches it firmly. The size field is filled for only some rows; it gives once, few, many or a size class.

j_gene | v_gene | abundance | d_gene | CDR3aa | CDR3nt
TRBJ2-1 | TRBV7-9 | . | . | CASSLPPTQSNEQFF | TGTGCCAGCAGCTTACCCCCGACCCAAAGCAATGAGCAGTTCTTC
TRBJ2-1 | TRBV20-1 | . | . | CSASLADGSYNEQFF | TGCAGTGCTAGCCTAGCTGACGGCTCCTACAATGAGCAGTTCTTC
TRBJ2-7 | TRBV29-1 | . | . | CSVRQEIYNEQYF | TGCAGCGTTCGACAGGAAATCTACAATGAGCAGTACTTC
TRBJ2-3 | TRBV21-1 | . | . | CASSKEGRAQGRYAYF | TGTGCCAGCAGCAAAGAGGGCAGGGCGCAGGGCAGATACGCGTATTTT
TRBJ2-1 | TRBV4-1 | . | . | CASSPARTAGFYNEQFF | TGCGCCAGCAGCCCTGCGAGGACAGCGGGTTTTTACAATGAGCAGTTCTTC
TRBJ2-3 | TRBV9 | few | . | CASSVAGHSTDTQYF | TGTGCCAGCAGCGTAGCAGGGCACAGCACAGATACGCAGTATTTT
TRBJ2-4 | TRBV2 | . | . | CASSAGDIQYF | TGTGCCAGCAGTGCCGGTGACATTCAGTACTTC
TRBJ2-1 | TRBV3-1 | . | TRBD2 | CASSRTSGSNNEQFF | TGTGCCAGCAGCCGTACTAGCGGGAGTAACAATGAGCAGTTCTTC
TRBJ2-7 | TRBV5-1 | few | . | CASSLSSPRDTAYEQYF | TGCGCCAGCAGCTTGTCTTCCCCGCGGGACACCGCCTACGAGCAGTACTTC
TRBJ1-4 | TRBV24-1 | few | TRBD1 | CATSEPPGQLGEKLFF | TGTGCCACCAGTGAGCCCCCGGGACAGCTTGGTGAAAAACTGTTTTTT
TRBJ1-1 | TRBV7-3 | . | . | CASSASTGRGTEAFF | TGTGCCAGCAGCGCCTCGACCGGGCGGGGGACTGAAGCTTTCTTT
TRBJ1-5 | TRBV20-1 | . | . | CSAREPMGGMVQPQHF | TGCAGTGCTAGAGAGCCGATGGGGGGAATGGTTCAGCCCCAGCATTTT
TRBJ2-5 | TRBV12-3/TRBV12-4 | . | TRBD2 | CASSLRSGTTTLEQYF | TGTGCCAGCAGTTTACGAAGCGGGACCACTACCCTGGAGCAGTACTTC
TRBJ2-5 | TRBV24-1 | . | . | CATSLTGLGETQYF | TGTGCCACCAGCCTGACAGGCTTAGGGGAGACCCAGTACTTC
TRBJ2-3 | TRBV4-2 | . | . | CASSCRYWAGRPRLWTQYF | TGTGCCAGCAGCTGTAGATATTGGGCCGGACGGCCGAGGTTATGGACGCAGTATTTT
TRBJ2-1 | TRBV4-1 | . | TRBD1 | CASSQDWTGRNEQFF | TGCGCCAGCAGCCAAGACTGGACAGGAAGGAATGAGCAGTTCTTC
TRBJ2-7 | TRBV15 | few | . | CATSRDTSRGPYEQYF | TGTGCCACCAGCAGAGATACTTCCAGGGGACCCTACGAGCAGTACTTC
TRBJ2-1 | TRBV7-9 | . | . | CASSPQRRSSYNEQFF | TGTGCCAGCAGCCCGCAGAGGAGGAGCTCCTACAATGAGCAGTTCTTC
TRBJ2-4 | TRBV18 | few | TRBD2 | CASSPGPSGMKSYIQYF | TGTGCCAGCTCACCAGGGCCTAGCGGGATGAAGAGTTACATTCAGTACTTC
TRBJ2-4 | TRBV2 | . | . | CASSGQWETRYF | TGTGCCAGCAGTGGACAGTGGGAGACCCGGTACTTC
TRBJ2-5 | TRBV24-1 | few | . | CATNEGPQETQYF | TGTGCCACCAACGAGGGACCGCAAGAGACCCAGTACTTC
TRBJ2-3 | TRBV5-1 | . | TRBD2 | CASSEGTSGRANAYF | TGCGCCAGCAGCGAGGGGACTAGCGGGAGGGCCAACGCGTATTTT
TRBJ2-5 | TRBV7-9 | once | TRBD2 | CASSLIGGRGGRETQYF | TGTGCCAGCAGCTTAATAGGCGGGAGAGGAGGTAGAGAGACCCAGTACTTC
TRBJ2-7 | TRBV7-9 | . | TRBD1 | CASSPGGQCYEQYF | TGTGCCAGCAGCCCAGGGGGACAATGCTACGAGCAGTACTTC